Each of the 32 T cell receptor beta chains below was sequenced from the same sample in a study of regulatory T cells in long-lasting Graves disease. Sample time point: newly diagnosed GD, antithyroid drugs for less than 3 months. RNA from PBMCs was the source of the TCR library. Arm-PCR of CDR3 regions with iRepertoire HTBI primers generated TCR beta libraries. TCRdb itself ran the multiplex PCR reads through MiXCR, one entry per CDR3 protein. The sample consists of 500,000 or so distinct CDR3 sequences, about a sixth of them appearing once. The same specimen was also included in a second study, on T cells in Graves' hyperthyroidism and ophthalmopathy.

Material: peripheral blood mononuclear cells (PBMCs), obtained at new diagnosis, from a patient treated with antithyroid drugs. These receptors were collected from a man in his forties with Graves disease.

The table lists this clonotype with many counts. The J gene is TRBJ2-2, the V gene TRBV10-3; D uncertain. V was clipped by 8 bases and J by 5 bases, with 18 bases between them. The CDR3 is 15 residues long. From germline, CDR1 is ENHRY and CDR2 SYGVKD. The CDR3 is CAIPISRLETGELFF. The CDR3 nucleotides read TGTGCCATCCCTATTTCGAGACTGGAAACCGGGGAGCTGTTTTTT.

This clonotype has only a few counts. This chain connects TRBV20-1 to TRBJ2-7; D is undetermined. Trimming stripped 0 bases from V and 5 bases from J, with 17 bases between. The CDR3 is made up of 15 amino acids. The germline V gene encodes CDR1 DFQATT and CDR2 SNEGSKA (reference sequence). The chain's CDR3 is CSARDGRLAWHEQYF. CDR3 nucleotide sequence: TGCAGTGCTAGAGATGGTAGACTGGCTTGGCACGAGCAGTACTTC.

The chain recombines TRBV29-1 with TRBJ2-2; TRBD2 aligns across 8 bases. Germline values: CDR1 SQVTM, CDR2 ANQGSEA. V was pared by 4 bases and J by 5 bases, with 3 bases of the junction left unmatched. There are 13 residues in the CDR3. The CDR3 nucleotides read TGCAGCGTTGTAGCGGGGTCAACCGGGGAGCTGTTTTTT. It yields the protein CSVVAGSTGELFF.

Remarks on this clonotype: A far larger clone is a single base away, which makes a read error likely. The final CDR3 position lacks the conserved phenylalanine or tryptophan, pointing to a likely read error. The genes are TRBV7-6 and TRBJ2-6; possibly TRBD1 for D (6 bases). The CDR3 is made up of 16 amino acids. Germline lookup yields CDR1 SGHVS and CDR2 FNYEAQ. Trimming took 4 bases from V and 3 from J, leaving 13 bases between them. The CDR3 DNA is TGTGCCAGCAGCTCGCCCCAGGGGCTTGGGGCCAACGTCCTGACTTCC. This codes for CASSSPQGLGANVLTS.

This clonotype showed up just a few times. V and J are TRBV2 and TRBJ2-7; 8 bases fit TRBD1. With 7 bases clipped from V and 4 bases from J, the junction kept 12 bases outside the gene matches. This CDR3 region has 15 residues. The germline gives CDR1 SNHLY, CDR2 FYNNEI. The CDR3 here is CASNTPGQGLYEQYF. CDR3 sequence (DNA): TGTGCCAGCAATACTCCCGGACAGGGATTGTACGAGCAGTACTTC. The entire variable domain, with the rest obtained from reference TRBV2 and TRBJ2-7, is as follows: EPEVTQTPSHQVTQMGQEVILRCVPISNHLYFYWYRQILGQKVEFLVSFYNNEISEKSEIFDDQFSVERPDGSNFTLKIRSTKLEDSAMYFCASNTPGQGLYEQYFGPGTRLTVT.

This clonotype was seen repeatedly, ten times or more. The chain employs TRBV28 and TRBJ2-7; 9 bases fit TRBD1. V lost 6 bases to trimming and J lost 4 bases; unmatched junction nucleotides: 13. The CDR3 spans 16 residues. CDR1 MDHEN and CDR2 SYDVKM come from the germline V gene. CDR3 nucleotides: TGTGCCAGCAGCCCAGGGGGGACAGGGCACGGGTACGAGCAGTACTTC. It codes for CASSPGGTGHGYEQYF.

The sample holds a few counts of this clonotype. The genes are TRBV9 and TRBJ2-3, with 11 bases fitting TRBD2. V dropped 1 base and J dropped 3; count of bases not matched to a gene: 4. The germline V gene encodes CDR1 SGDLS and CDR2 YYNGEE. This CDR3 is 16 amino acids long. CDR3 loop: CASSVLAGGGTDTQYF. Written as DNA, the CDR3 is TGTGCCAGCAGCGTACTAGCGGGAGGTGGTACAGATACGCAGTATTTT.

This clonotype was counted between two and nine times. The rearrangement joins TRBV19 to TRBJ2-5; D may match TRBD1 or TRBD2 (5 bases each). The CDR3 is made up of 14 amino acids. V gave up 6 bases and J gave up 5 bases, with 16 bases separating them. Germline CDR1 reads LNHDA; CDR2 reads SQIVND (reference sequence). CDR3: CASSPDWGWETQYF. For the CDR3, the DNA is TGTGCCAGTAGCCCGGACTGGGGCTGGGAGACCCAGTACTTC.

A few counts support this clonotype. A much larger clone lies one base from this, so it may be a read error. In DNA, the CDR3 is TGTGCCAGCGGTCCACCCGTGGGGGAAGGCAAAAACATTCAGTACTTC. This translates into CASGPPVGEGKNIQYF. V usage is TRBV28 and J usage is TRBJ2-4; D tentatively fits TRBD1 or TRBD2 (5 bases each). The germline V and J ends were trimmed by 8 bases and 3 bases, with 20 bases remaining between them. The germline V gene encodes CDR1 MDHEN and CDR2 SYDVKM. The CDR3 spans 16 residues.

In the case of this clonotype: This may arise from a read error, as a much more abundant clone is one base away. The chain is built from TRBV29-1 and TRBJ2-7, with 8 positions matching TRBD2. The germline V gene has CDR1 SQVTM and CDR2 ANQGSEA. V trimming: 4 bases; J trimming: 0 bases; junction bases outside the gene matches: 5. The CDR3 is 14 amino acids. The CDR3: CSVAIAGSSYEQYF. DNA for the CDR3: TGCAGCGTTGCAATAGCGGGAAGCTCCTACGAGCAGTACTTC.

This clonotype was detected ten times or more. This chain uses TRBV28 with TRBJ2-7, with D possibly being TRBD1 (5 bases). The germline V gene encodes CDR1 MDHEN and CDR2 SYDVKM. This CDR3 has 15 amino acids. The V end was cut by 7 bases, the J end by 9 bases, with 25 bases between. The DNA for the CDR3 is TGTGCCAGCATAGGGTGGACATCCCCCTGGCTTGGGCAGTACTTC. Its translation: CASIGWTSPWLGQYF.

This clonotype occurred many times. This chain joins TRBV28 and TRBJ1-2; D is uncertain. This CDR3 has 13 residues. V lost 2 bases and J lost 4, with 8 bases in between. Germline CDR1 reads MDHEN; CDR2 reads SYDVKM. In DNA form, the CDR3 reads TGTGCCAGCAGTTTAGGGGATACCTATGGCTACACCTTC. Its translation is CASSLGDTYGYTF.

The chain has TRBV5-1 and TRBJ2-5; D is unresolved. The germline V gene has CDR1 SGHRS and CDR2 YFSETQ. Trimming removed 0 bases at V and 2 bases at J, with 8 bases between. CDR3 size: 14 residues. The CDR3 bases are TGCGCCAGCAGCTTGGAACAGAAACAAGAGACCCAGTACTTC. It translates to CASSLEQKQETQYF.

Turning to this clonotype: A much larger clonotype is one base distant, so this may be a read error. This sequence joins TRBV27 and TRBJ2-3; D gene ambiguous. From germline, CDR1 is MNHEY and CDR2 SMNVEV (reference sequence). The CDR3 has 14 amino acids. V was clipped by 2 bases and J by 6 bases, with 12 bases between them. The CDR3, as DNA: TGTGCCAGCAGTTTAGGCGATACCGGGGATACGCAGTATTTT. It is translated as CASSLGDTGDTQYF.

This clonotype showed up many times. V gene TRBV20-1 combines with J gene TRBJ2-7, with D unresolved. Germline loops: CDR1 DFQATT, CDR2 SNEGSKA (reference sequence). The V end was cut by 3 bases, the J end by 0 bases, with 12 bases between. The CDR3 is 14 residues long. The CDR3 loop reads CSARSGTSSYEQYF. Written as DNA, the CDR3 is TGCAGTGCTAGGTCGGGCACCAGCTCCTACGAGCAGTACTTC.

Comment on this clonotype: No conserved phenylalanine or tryptophan ends this CDR3, so it is likely a read error. The chain combines TRBV5-1 with TRBJ2-5; perhaps TRBD2 as D (5 bases). V lost 0 bases to trimming and J lost 1 base, with 10 bases between them. The CDR3 totals 15 residues. CDR1 is SGHRS, CDR2 YFSETQ, per germline. The CDR3 sequence: CASSLVASRQETQYL. The CDR3 DNA reads as TGCGCCAGCAGCTTGGTAGCTAGCCGCCAAGAGACCCAGTACCTC.

In this sample, this clonotype turned up a few times. V is TRBV24-1 and J is TRBJ2-7; 9 positions match TRBD1. Germline-derived CDR1 and CDR2 are KGHDR and SFDVKD. V was pared by 3 bases and J by 2 bases, with 7 bases of the junction left unmatched. The CDR3 is 16 amino acids. CDR3: CATSDRGQGLTYEQYF. CDR3 DNA: TGTGCCACCAGTGATCGGGGACAGGGCCTTACCTACGAGCAGTACTTC.

This clonotype occurred many times. The chain couples TRBV12-5 to TRBJ1-4; D is unclear. In germline, CDR1 is LGHNT, CDR2 FRNRAP. The CDR3 is made up of 15 amino acids. Trimming pared 6 bases from V and 2 bases from J, leaving 13 bases between. The CDR3 nucleotides read TGTGCTAGTGGACCCGTAATCGGCACTAATGAAAAACTGTTTTTT. Its translation: CASGPVIGTNEKLFF.

This clonotype was observed at least ten times. The gene calls are TRBV20-1 and TRBJ2-3, with a possible D match to TRBD2 (5 bases). CDR3 length: 15 residues. V gave up 0 bases and J gave up 2 bases, with 12 bases separating them. Germline CDR1 reads DFQATT; CDR2 reads SNEGSKA (reference sequence). In DNA, the CDR3 is TGCAGTGCTAGAGATTTTCGGGGATCCACAGATACGCAGTATTTT. Encoded protein: CSARDFRGSTDTQYF.

This clonotype was found a few times. The chain recombines TRBV5-1 with TRBJ1-5, with D uncertain. V was trimmed by 0 bases and J by 3 bases, leaving 4 bases between them. Germline values: CDR1 SGHRS, CDR2 YFSETQ. The CDR3 sequence is 13 residues long. The CDR3 coding sequence is TGCGCCAGCAGCTTGGGACACAATCAGCCCCAGCATTTT. This encodes CASSLGHNQPQHF.

The rearrangement uses TRBV4-1 and TRBJ1-6; 8 bases match TRBD1. Trimming took 0 bases from V and 2 from J; bases not matched to a gene: 3. The length of the CDR3 is 17 residues. Germline V gene sequence: CDR1 MGHRA, CDR2 YSYEKL. For the CDR3, the DNA is TGCGCCAGCAGCCAAGATCAGGGGGCAGCCTATAATTCACCCCTCCACTTT. Its protein product is CASSQDQGAAYNSPLHF.

The sample holds a few counts of this clonotype. The gene calls are TRBV13 and TRBJ1-5; unclear D gene. The CDR3 totals 14 residues. The ends were cut back, 3 bases at V and 0 bases at J, with 6 bases in the middle. CDR1 and CDR2 (germline): PRHDT, FYEKMQ (reference sequence). The CDR3 here is CASSFRYSNQPQHF. The CDR3 nucleotides are TGTGCCAGCAGCTTCCGCTATAGCAATCAGCCCCAGCATTTT. Looking up the rest from reference TRBV13 and TRBJ1-5 gives the full variable domain: AAGVIQSPRHLIKEKRETATLKCYPIPRHDTVYWYQQGPGQDPQFLISFYEKMQSDKGSIPDRFSAQQFSDYHSELNMSSLELGDSALYFCASSFRYSNQPQHFGDGTRLSIL.

This clonotype was recorded at least ten times. Sequence at one end of the junction differs from germline and may be a read error. The chain combines TRBV2 with TRBJ2-5; D possibly uses TRBD1 or TRBD2 (5 bases each). Germline lookup yields CDR1 SNHLY and CDR2 FYNNEI. CDR3 size: 16 residues. The CDR3 region is CASSEGPGQTSETQYF. Written as DNA, the CDR3 is TGTGCCAGCAGCGAAGGACCGGGGCAGACGTCGGAGACCCAGTACTTC. Supplemented by reference TRBV2 and TRBJ2-5, the full variable domain reads EPEVTQTPSHQVTQMGQEVILRCVPISNHLYFYWYRQILGQKVEFLVSFYNNEISEKSEIFDDQFSVERPDGSNFTLKIRSTKLEDSAMYFCASSEGPGQTSETQYFGPGTRLLVL.

The chain has TRBV12-3 or TRBV12-4 and TRBJ2-3; the D gene could be TRBD1 or TRBD2 (6 bases each). CDR3 length: 15 residues. Trimming took off 3 bases at V and 1 base at J, with 11 bases between the two ends. CDR3 in DNA: TGTGCCAGCAGTTTGAAGGGGGGAGGCACAGATACGCAGTATTTT. Protein product: CASSLKGGGTDTQYF.

Points on this clonotype: This may be a read error, as it is one base from a much larger clone. The genes are TRBV20-1 and TRBJ2-7; 13 positions agree with TRBD2. V was clipped by 5 bases and J by 7 bases; unmatched bases: 8. Germline V lookup: CDR1 DFQATT, CDR2 SNEGSKA (reference sequence). CDR3 size: 14 residues. The CDR3 reads CSAVGLAGANEQYF. The CDR3 coding sequence is TGCAGTGCTGTCGGACTAGCGGGGGCCAATGAGCAGTACTTC.

DNA for the CDR3: TGTGCCAGCTCAACCGGGGGGCAGGGAGTCGGGGATACGCAGTATTTT. This codes for CASSTGGQGVGDTQYF. The chain uses TRBV28 and TRBJ2-3, with D tentatively TRBD2 (7 bases). Deletions cut 8 bases from V and 6 bases from J, with 24 bases between. CDR1 and CDR2 from the germline V gene are MDHEN and SYDVKM. CDR3 length: 16 residues. Looking up the rest from reference TRBV28 and TRBJ2-3 gives the full variable domain: DVKVTQSSRYLVKRTGEKVFLECVQDMDHENMFWYRQDPGLGLRLIYFSYDVKMKEKGDIPEGYSVSREKKERFSLILESASTNQTSMYLCASSTGGQGVGDTQYFGPGTRLTVL.

The table lists this clonotype with many counts. The chain joins TRBV2 to TRBJ2-7, with a possible D match to TRBD1 (5 bases). Per the germline V gene, CDR1 is SNHLY and CDR2 is FYNNEI. The V end was cut by 0 bases, the J end by 1 base, with 10 bases between. CDR3 size: 15 residues. CDR3 DNA sequence: TGTGCCAGCAGTGAAGCGCTCACAGGTTCCTACGAGCAGTACTTC. Residues: CASSEALTGSYEQYF.

This clonotype has just a few counts. This chain links TRBV10-2 with TRBJ1-5; D not certain. The CDR3 has 15 amino acids. V lost 0 bases and J 3 bases, leaving 9 bases between the germline ends. Germline V gene lookup returns CDR1 WSHSY and CDR2 SAAADI. As DNA, the CDR3 is TGCGCCAGCAGTGAGTCACCCGGGAACAATCAGCCCCAGCATTTT. It specifies CASSESPGNNQPQHF.

In this sample, this clonotype turned up a few times. The rearrangement links TRBV5-4 to TRBJ2-3, with D maybe TRBD2 (5 bases). With 0 bases removed from V and 2 bases from J, the gap between germline ends came to 10 bases. This CDR3 spans 15 amino acids. The germline V gene has CDR1 SGHNT and CDR2 YYREEE (reference sequence). DNA for the CDR3: TGTGCCAGCAGCTTGGGAGGGTTCCTCACAGATACGCAGTATTTT. Its translation: CASSLGGFLTDTQYF. Filled out from reference TRBV5-4 and TRBJ2-3, the complete variable domain reads ETGVTQSPTHLIKTRGQQVTLRCSSQSGHNTVSWYQQALGQGPQFIFQYYREEENGRGNFPPRFSGLQFPNYSSELNVNALELDDSALYLCASSLGGFLTDTQYFGPGTRLTVL.

This clonotype was seen ten or more times. The chain employs TRBV6-1 and TRBJ1-2, with 9 bases matching TRBD1. The V gene end was trimmed by 5 bases and the J gene end by 3 bases; junction bases not matched to a gene: 7. The germline V gene has CDR1 MNHNS and CDR2 SASEGT. The CDR3 is made up of 15 amino acids. The CDR3: CASSPTGGADYGYTF. In nucleotides, the CDR3 is TGTGCCAGCAGTCCAACAGGGGGCGCAGACTATGGCTACACCTTC.

V gene TRBV29-1 combines with J gene TRBJ2-3; TRBD2 matches at 9 bases. The CDR3 extends over 13 amino acids. CDR1 is SQVTM and CDR2 is ANQGSEA in the germline V gene. In nucleotides, the CDR3 is TGCAGTAGTAGGCGGACTAGCGTGGATACGCAGTATTTT. Protein product: CSSRRTSVDTQYF.

This clonotype was counted a few times. The V gene is TRBV6-2 or TRBV6-3, the J gene TRBJ1-5, with 9 bases that match TRBD1. In germline, CDR1 is MNHEY, CDR2 SVGEGT. The CDR3 runs to 16 residues. V shed 5 bases, J shed 2 bases, and the junction held 7 bases outside the gene matches. CDR3: CASSVLTGGGNQPQHF. The CDR3 nucleotides read TGTGCCAGCAGTGTACTGACAGGGGGAGGCAATCAGCCCCAGCATTTT.